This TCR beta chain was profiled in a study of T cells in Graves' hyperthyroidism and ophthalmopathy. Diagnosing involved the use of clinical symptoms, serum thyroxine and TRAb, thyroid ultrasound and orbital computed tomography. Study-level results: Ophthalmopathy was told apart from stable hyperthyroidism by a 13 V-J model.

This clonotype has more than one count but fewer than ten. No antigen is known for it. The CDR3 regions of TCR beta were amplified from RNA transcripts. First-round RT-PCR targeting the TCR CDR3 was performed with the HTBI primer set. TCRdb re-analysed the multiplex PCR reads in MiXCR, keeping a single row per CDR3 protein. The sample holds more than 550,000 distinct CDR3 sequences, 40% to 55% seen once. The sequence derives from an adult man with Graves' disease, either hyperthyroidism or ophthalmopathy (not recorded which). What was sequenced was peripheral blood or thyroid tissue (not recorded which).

In DNA form, the CDR3 reads TGTGCCAGCAGACGATTCCAGGGGAGCAACTATGGCTACACCTTC. This gives the protein CASRRFQGSNYGYTF. V is TRBV11-2 and J is TRBJ1-2; tentative D call: TRBD1 (6 bases). This CDR3 contains 15 residues. V was cut by 6 bases and J by 2 bases, with 16 bases left in between. The germline gives CDR1 SGHAT, CDR2 FQNNGV.